This T cell receptor (beta chain) emerged from a study of long-term antiretroviral therapy in people with HIV. The CDR3 length is 16 residues. Germline V gene lookup returns CDR1 MNHEY and CDR2 SMNVEV (reference sequence). V shed 5 bases, J shed 2 bases, and the junction held 9 bases outside the gene matches. Comments on this clone: The antigen is not known.

Findings and limits, study-wide: Repertoires from HIV showed CDR3 length ranges narrower than those of controls. No data were available on ART adherence, viral resistance or therapy changes.

Version v3.0 of the immunoSEQ assay ran at survey level. Per-sample TRB depth target: roughly 35,000-55,000 T-cell genomes. This table comes from immunoSEQ multiplex PCR, and its TCRdb copy is limited to in-frame clones, with some not included. The sample includes fewer than 45,000 clones, approximately 84% of them seen just once. This chain links TRBV27 with TRBJ1-3, with 7 bases fitting TRBD1. The TCR was taken from a woman younger than 45 with HIV. The sample consisted of unsorted PBMCs, taken roughly 2.9 years before starting antiretroviral therapy. CDR3 in amino acids: CASSPATGRAGNTIYF. CDR3 DNA sequence: TGTGCCAGCAGTCCGGCGACAGGGAGGGCTGGAAACACCATATATTTT.